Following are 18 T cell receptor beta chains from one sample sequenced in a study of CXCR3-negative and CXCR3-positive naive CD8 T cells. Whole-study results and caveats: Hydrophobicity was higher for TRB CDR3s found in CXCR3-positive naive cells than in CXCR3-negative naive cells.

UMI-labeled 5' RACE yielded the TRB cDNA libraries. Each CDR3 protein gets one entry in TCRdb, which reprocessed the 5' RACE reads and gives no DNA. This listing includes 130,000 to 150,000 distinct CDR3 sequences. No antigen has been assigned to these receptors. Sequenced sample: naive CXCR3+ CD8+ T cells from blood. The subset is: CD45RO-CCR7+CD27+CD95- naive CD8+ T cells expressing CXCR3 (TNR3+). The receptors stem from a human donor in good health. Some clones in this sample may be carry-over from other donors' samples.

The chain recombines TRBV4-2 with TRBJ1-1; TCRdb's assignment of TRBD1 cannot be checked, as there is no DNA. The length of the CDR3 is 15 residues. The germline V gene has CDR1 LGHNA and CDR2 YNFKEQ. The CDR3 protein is CASSHSGTGGTEAFF.

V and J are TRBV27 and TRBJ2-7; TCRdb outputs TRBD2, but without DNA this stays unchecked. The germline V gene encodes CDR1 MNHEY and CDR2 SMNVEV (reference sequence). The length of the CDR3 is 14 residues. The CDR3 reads CASSKRGLVYEQYF.

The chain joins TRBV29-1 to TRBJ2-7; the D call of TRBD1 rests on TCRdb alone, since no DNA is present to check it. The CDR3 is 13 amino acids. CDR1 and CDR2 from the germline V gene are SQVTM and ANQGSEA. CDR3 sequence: CSVELQGRGEQYF.

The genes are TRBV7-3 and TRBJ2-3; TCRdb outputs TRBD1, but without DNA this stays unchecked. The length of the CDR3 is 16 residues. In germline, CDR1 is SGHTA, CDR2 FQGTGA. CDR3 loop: CASSSWDGGPTDTQYF.

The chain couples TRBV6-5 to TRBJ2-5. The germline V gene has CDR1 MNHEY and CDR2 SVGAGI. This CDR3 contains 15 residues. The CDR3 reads CASSYSITGQETQYF.

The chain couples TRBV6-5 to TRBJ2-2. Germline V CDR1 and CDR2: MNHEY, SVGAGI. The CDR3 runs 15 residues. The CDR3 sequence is CASSYSPESTGELFF.

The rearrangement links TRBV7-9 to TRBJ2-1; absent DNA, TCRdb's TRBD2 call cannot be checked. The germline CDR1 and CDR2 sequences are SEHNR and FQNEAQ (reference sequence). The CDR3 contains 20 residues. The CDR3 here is CASSFGWGSGLAESYNEQFF. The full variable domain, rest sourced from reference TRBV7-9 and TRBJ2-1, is DTGVSQNPRHKITKRGQNVTFRCDPISEHNRLYWYRQTLGQGPEFLTYFQNEAQLEKSRLLSDRFSAERPKGSFSTLEIQRTEQGDSAMYLCASSFGWGSGLAESYNEQFFGPGTRLTVL.

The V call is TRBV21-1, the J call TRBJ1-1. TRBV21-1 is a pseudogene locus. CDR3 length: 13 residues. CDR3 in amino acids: CASSTTDNTEAFF.

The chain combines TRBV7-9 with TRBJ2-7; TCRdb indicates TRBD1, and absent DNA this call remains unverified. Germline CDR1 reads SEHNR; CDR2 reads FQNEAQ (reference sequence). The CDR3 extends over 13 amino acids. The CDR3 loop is CASSPTGSYEQYF.

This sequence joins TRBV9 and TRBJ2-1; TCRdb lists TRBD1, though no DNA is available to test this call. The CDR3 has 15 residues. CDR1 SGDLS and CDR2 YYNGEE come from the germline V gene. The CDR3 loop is CASSVDGTGGHEQFF.

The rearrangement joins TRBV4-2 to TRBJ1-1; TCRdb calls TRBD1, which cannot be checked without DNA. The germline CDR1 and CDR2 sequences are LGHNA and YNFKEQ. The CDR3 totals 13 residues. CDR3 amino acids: CASSDRGNTEAFF.

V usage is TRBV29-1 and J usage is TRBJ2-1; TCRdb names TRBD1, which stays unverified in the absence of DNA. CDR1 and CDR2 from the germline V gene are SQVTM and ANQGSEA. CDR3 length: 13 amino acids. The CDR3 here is CSVEGGLYNEQFF.

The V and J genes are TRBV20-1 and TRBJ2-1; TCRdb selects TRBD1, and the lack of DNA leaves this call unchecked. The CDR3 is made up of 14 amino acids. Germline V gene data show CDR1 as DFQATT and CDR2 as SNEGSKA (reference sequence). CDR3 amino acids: CSARGQGARNEQCF.

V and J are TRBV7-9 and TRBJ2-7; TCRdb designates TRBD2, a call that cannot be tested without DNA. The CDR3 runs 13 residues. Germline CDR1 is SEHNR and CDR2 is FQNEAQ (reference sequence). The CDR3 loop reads CASTALGGGEQYF.

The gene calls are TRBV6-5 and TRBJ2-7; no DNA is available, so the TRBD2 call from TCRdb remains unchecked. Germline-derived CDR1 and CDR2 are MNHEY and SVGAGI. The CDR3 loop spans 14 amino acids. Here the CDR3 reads CATSSPQGTYEQYF.

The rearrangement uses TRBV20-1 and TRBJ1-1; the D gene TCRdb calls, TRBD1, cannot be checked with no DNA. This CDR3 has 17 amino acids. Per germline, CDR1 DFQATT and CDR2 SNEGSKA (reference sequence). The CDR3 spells CSARESQLTGANTEAFF.

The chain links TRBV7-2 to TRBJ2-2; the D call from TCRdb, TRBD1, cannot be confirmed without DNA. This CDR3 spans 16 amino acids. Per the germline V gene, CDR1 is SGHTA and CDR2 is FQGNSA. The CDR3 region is CASSSSGAGTTGELFF.

CDR3 in amino acids: CSVVTDEGWAEAFF. The V gene is TRBV29-1, the J gene TRBJ1-1. Germline lookup yields CDR1 SQVTM and CDR2 ANQGSEA. The CDR3 is 14 residues long.